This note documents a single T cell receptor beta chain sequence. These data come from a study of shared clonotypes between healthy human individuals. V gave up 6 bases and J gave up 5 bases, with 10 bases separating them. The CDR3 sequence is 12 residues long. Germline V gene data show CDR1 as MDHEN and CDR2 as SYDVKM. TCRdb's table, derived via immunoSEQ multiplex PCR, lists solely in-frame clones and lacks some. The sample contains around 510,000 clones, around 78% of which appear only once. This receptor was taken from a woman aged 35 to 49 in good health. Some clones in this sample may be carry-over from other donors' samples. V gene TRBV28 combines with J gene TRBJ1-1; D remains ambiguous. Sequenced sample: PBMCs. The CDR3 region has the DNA TGTGCCAGCAGGACAAAACTTACTGAAGCTTTCTTT. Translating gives CASRTKLTEAFF.